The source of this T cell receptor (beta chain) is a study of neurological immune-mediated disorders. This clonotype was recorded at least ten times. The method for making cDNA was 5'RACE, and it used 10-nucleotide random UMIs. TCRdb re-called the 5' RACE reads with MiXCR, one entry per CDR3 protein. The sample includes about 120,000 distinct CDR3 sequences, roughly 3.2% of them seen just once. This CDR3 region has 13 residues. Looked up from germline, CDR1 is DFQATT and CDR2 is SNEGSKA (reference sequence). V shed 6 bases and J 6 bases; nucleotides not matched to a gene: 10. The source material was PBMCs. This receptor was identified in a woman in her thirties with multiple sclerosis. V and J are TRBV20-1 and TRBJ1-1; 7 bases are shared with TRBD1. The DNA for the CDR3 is TGCAGTGCCGAGACAGGGAGTGACCCTGAAGCTTTCTTT. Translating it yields CSAETGSDPEAFF.